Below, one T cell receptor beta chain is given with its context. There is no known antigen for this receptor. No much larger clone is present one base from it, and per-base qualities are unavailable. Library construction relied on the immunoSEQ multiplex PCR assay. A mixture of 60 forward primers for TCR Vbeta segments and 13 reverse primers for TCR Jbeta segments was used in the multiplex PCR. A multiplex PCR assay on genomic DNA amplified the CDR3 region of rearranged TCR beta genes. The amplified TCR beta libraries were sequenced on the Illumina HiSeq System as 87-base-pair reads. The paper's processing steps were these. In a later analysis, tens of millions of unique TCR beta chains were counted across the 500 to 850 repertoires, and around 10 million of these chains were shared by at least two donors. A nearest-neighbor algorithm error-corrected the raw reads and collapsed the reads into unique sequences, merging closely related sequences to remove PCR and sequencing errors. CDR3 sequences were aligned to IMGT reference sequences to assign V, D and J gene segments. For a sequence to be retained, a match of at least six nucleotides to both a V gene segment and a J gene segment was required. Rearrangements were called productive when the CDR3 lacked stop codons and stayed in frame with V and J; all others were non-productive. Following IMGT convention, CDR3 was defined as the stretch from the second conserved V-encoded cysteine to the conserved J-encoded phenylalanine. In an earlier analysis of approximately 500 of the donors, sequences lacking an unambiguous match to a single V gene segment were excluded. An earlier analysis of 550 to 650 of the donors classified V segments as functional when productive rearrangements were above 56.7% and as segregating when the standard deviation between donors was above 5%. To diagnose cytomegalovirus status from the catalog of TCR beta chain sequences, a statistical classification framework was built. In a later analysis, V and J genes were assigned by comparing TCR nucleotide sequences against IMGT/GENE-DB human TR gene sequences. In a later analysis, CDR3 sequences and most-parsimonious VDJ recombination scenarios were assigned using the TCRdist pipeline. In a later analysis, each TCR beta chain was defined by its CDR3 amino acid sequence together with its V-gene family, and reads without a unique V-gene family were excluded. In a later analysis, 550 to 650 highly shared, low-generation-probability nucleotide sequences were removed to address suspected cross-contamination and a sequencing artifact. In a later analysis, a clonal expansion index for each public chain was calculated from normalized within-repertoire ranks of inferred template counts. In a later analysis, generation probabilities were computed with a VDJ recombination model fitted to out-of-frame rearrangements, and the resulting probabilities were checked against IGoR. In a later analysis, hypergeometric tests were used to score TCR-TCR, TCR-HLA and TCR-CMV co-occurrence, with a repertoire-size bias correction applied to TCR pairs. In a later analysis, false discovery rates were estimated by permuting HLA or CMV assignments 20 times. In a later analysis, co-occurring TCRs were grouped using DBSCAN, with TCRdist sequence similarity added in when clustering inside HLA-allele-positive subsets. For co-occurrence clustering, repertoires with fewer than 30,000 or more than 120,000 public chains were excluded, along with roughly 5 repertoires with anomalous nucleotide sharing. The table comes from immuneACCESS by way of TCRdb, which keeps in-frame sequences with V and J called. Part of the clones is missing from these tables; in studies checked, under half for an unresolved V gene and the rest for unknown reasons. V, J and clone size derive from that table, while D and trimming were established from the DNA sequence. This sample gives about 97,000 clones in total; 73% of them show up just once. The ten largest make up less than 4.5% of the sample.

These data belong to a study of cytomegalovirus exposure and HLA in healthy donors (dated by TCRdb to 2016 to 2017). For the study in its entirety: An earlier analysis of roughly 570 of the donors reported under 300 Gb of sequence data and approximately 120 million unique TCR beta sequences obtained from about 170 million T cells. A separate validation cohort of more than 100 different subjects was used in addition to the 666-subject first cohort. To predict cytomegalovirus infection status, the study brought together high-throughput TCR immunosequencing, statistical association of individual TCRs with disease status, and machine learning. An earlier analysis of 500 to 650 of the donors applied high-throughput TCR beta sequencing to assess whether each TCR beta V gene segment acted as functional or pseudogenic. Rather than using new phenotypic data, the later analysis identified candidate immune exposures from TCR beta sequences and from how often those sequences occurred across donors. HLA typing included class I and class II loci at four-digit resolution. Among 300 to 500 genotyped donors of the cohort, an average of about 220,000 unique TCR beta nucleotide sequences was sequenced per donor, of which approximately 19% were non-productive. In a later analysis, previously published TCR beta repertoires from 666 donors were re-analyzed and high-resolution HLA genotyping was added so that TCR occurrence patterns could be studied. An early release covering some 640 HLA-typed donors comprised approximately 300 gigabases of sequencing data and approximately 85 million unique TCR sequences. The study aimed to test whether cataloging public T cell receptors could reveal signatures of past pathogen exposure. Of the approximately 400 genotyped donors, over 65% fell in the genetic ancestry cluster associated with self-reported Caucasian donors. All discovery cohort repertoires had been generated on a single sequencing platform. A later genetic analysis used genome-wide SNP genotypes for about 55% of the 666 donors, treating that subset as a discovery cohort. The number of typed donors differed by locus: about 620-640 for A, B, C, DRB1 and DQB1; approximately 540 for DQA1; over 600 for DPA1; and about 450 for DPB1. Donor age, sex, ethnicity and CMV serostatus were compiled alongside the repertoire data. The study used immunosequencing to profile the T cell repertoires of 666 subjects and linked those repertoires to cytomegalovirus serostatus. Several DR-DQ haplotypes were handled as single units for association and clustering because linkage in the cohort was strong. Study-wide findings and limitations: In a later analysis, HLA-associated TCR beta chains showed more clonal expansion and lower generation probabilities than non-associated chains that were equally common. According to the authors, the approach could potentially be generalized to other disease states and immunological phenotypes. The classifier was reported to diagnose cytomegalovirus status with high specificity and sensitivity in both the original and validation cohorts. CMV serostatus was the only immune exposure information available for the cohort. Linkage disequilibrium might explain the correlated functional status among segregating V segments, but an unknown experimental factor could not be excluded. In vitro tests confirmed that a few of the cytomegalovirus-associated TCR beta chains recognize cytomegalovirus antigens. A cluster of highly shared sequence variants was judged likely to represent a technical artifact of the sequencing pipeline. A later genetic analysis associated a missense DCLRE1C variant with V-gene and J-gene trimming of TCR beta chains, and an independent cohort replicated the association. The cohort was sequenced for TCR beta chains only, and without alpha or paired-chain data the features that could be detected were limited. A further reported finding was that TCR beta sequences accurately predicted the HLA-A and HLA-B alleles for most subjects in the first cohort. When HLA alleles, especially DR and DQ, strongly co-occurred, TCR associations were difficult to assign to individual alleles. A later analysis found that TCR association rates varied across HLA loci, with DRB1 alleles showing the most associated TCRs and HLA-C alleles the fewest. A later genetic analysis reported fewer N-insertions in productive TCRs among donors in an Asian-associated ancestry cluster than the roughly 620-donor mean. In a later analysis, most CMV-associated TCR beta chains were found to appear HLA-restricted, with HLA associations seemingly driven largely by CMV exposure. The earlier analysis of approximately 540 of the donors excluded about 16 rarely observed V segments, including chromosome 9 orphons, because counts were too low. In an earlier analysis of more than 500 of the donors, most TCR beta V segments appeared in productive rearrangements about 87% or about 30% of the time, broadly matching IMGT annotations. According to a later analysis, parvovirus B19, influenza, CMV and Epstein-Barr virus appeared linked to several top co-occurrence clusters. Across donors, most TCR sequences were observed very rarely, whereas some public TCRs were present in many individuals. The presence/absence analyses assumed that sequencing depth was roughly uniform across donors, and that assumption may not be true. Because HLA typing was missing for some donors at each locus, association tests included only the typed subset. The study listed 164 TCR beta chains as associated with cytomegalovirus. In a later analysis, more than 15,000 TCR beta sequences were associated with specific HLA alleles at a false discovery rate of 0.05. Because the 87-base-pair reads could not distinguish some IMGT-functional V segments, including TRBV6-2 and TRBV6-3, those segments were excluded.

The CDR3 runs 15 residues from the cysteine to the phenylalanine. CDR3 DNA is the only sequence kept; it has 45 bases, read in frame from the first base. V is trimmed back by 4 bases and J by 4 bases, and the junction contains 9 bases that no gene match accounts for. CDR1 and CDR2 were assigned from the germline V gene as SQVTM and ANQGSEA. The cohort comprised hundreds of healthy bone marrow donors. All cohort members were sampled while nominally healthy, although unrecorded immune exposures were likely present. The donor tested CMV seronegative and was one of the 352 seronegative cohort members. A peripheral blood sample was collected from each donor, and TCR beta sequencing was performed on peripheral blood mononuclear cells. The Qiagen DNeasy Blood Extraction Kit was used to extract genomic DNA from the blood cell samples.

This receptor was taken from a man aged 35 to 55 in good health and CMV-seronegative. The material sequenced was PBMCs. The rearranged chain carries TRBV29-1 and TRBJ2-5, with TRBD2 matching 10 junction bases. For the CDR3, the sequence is CSVASGGAKAETQYF. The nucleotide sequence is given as TGCAGCGTTGCGAGCGGGGGGGCCAAGGCAGAGACCCAGTACTTC.